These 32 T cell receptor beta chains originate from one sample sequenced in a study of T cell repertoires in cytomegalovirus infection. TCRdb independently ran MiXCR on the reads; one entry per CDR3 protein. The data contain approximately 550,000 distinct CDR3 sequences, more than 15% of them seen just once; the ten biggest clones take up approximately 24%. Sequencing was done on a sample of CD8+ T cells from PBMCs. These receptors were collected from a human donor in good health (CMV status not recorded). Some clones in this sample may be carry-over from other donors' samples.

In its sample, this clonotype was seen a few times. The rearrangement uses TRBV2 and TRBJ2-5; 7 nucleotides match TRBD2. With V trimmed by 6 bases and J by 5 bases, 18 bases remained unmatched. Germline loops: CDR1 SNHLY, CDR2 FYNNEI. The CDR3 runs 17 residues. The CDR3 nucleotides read TGTGCCAGCAGGGACGATGGTGGTAGCGGGCTGTGGGAGACCCAGTACTTC. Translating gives CASRDDGGSGLWETQYF.

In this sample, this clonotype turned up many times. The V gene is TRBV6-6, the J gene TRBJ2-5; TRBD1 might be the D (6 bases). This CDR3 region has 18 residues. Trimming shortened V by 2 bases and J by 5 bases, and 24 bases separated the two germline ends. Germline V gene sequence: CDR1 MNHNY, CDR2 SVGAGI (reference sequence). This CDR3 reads CASSYPIGRGENGETQYF. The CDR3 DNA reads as TGTGCCAGCAGTTACCCGATCGGCAGGGGAGAAAACGGGGAGACCCAGTACTTC.

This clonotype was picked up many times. CDR3 amino acids: CASSPDGEALNTEAFF. The CDR3 coding sequence is TGTGCCAGCAGCCCAGACGGGGAAGCATTGAACACTGAAGCTTTCTTT. The V gene is TRBV7-6, the J gene TRBJ1-1, with D unresolved. Per the germline V gene, CDR1 is SGHVS and CDR2 is FNYEAQ. The V and J ends lost 5 bases and 0 bases respectively, with 16 bases between them. This CDR3 is 16 amino acids long.

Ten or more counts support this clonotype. CDR3 in DNA: TGTGCCAGCAGCTTAGATGGGACTAGCTCTGCAGATACGCAGTATTTT. Translated, it gives CASSLDGTSSADTQYF. The chain couples TRBV7-2 to TRBJ2-3, with 9 bases that match TRBD2. This CDR3 comprises 16 residues. CDR1 is SGHTA and CDR2 is FQGNSA in the germline V gene. Trimming took 1 base from V and 4 from J; bases not matched to a gene: 6.

The CDR3 sequence is CASSQGRRSYEQYF. The CDR3 DNA follows: TGTGCCAGCAGCCAAGGGCGGAGATCCTACGAGCAGTACTTC. This sequence joins TRBV5-6 and TRBJ2-7; D is uncertain. Trimming removed 4 bases at V and 1 base at J, with 12 bases between. The CDR3 runs 14 residues. Germline V gene lookup returns CDR1 SGHDT and CDR2 YYEEEE.

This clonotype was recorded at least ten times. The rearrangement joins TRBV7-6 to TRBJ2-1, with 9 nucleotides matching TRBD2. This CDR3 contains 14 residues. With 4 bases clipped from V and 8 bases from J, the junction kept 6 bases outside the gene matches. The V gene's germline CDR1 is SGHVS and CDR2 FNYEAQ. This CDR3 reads CASSSWEREDEQFF. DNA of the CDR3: TGTGCCAGCAGCTCCTGGGAGCGGGAGGATGAGCAGTTCTTC.

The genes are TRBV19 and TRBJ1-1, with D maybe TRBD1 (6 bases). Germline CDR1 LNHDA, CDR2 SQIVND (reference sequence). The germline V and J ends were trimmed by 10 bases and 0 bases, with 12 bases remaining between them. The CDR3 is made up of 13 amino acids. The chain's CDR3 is CATEGGLNTEAFF. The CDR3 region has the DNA TGTGCCACAGAGGGGGGTTTGAACACTGAAGCTTTCTTT. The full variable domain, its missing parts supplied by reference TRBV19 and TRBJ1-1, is DGGITQSPKYLFRKEGQNVTLSCEQNLNHDAMYWYRQDPGQGLRLIYYSQIVNDFQKGDIAEGYSVSREKKESFPLTVTSAQKNPTAFYLCATEGGLNTEAFFGQGTRLTVV.

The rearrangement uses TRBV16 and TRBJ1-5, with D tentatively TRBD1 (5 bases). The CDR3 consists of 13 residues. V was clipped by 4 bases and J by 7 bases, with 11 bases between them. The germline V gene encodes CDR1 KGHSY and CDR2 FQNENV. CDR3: CASSPYRGQPQHF. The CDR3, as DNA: TGTGCCAGCAGCCCGTATAGGGGACAGCCCCAGCATTTT.

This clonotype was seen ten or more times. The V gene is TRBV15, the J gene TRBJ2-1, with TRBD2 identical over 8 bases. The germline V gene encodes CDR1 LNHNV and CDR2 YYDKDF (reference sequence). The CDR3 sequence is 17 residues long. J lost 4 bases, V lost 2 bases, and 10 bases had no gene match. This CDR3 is CATSRFEGGGQYNEQFF. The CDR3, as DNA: TGTGCCACCAGCAGATTCGAGGGCGGGGGGCAGTACAATGAGCAGTTCTTC.

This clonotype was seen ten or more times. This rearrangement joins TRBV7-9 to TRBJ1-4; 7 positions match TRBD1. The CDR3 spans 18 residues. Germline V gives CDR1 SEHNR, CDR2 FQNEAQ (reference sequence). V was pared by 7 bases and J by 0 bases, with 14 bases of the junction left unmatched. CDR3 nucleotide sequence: TGTGCCAGCAAAGGCCCCGGGACAGAATCTTCAACTAATGAAAAACTGTTTTTT. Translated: CASKGPGTESSTNEKLFF. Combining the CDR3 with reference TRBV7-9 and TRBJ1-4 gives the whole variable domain DTGVSQNPRHKITKRGQNVTFRCDPISEHNRLYWYRQTLGQGPEFLTYFQNEAQLEKSRLLSDRFSAERPKGSFSTLEIQRTEQGDSAMYLCASKGPGTESSTNEKLFFGSGTQLSVL.

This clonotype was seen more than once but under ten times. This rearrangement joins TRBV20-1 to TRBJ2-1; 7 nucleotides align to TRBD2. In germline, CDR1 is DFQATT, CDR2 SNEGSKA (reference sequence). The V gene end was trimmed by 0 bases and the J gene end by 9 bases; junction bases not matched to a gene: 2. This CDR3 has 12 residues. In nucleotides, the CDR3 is TGCAGTGCTAGAGATAGACTAGCTGAGCAGTTCTTC. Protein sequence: CSARDRLAEQFF.

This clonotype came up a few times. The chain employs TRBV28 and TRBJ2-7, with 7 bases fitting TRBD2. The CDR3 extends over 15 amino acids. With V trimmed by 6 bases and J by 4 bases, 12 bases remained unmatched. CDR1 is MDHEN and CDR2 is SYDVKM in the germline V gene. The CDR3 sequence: CASRRTSAAPYEQYF. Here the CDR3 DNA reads TGTGCCAGCAGACGAACTAGCGCGGCTCCGTACGAGCAGTACTTC. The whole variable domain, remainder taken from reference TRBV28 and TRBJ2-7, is DVKVTQSSRYLVKRTGEKVFLECVQDMDHENMFWYRQDPGLGLRLIYFSYDVKMKEKGDIPEGYSVSREKKERFSLILESASTNQTSMYLCASRRTSAAPYEQYFGPGTRLTVT.

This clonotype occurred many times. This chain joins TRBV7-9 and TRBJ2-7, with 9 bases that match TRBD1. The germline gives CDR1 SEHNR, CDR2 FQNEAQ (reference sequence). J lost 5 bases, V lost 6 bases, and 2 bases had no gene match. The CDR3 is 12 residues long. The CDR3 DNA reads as TGTGCCAGCAGTTGGGACAGGGACGAGCAGTACTTC. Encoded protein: CASSWDRDEQYF.

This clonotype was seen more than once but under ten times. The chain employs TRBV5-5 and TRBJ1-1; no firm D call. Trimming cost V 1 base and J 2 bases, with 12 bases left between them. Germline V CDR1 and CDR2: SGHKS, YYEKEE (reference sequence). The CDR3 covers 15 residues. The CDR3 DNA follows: TGTGCCAGCAGCTTGAGTCGGAGGTATAACACTGAAGCTTTCTTT. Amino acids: CASSLSRRYNTEAFF.

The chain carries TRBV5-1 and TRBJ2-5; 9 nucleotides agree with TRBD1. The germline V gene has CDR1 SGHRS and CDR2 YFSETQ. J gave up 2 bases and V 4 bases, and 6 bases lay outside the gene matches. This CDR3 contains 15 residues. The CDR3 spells CASSLRTGVQETQYF. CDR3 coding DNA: TGCGCCAGCAGCCTACGGACAGGGGTACAAGAGACCCAGTACTTC.

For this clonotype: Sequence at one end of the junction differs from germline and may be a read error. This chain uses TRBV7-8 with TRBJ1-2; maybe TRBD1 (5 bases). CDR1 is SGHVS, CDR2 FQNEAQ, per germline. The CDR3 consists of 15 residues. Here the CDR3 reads CASSSRGRAYYGYNF. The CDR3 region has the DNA TGTGCCAGCAGCTCGCGGGGGAGGGCATACTATGGCTACAACTTC.

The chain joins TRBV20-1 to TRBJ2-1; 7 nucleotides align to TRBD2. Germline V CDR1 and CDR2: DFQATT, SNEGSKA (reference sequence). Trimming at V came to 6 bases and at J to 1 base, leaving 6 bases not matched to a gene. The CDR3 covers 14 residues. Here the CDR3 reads CSAAAGVSYNEQFF. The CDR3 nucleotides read TGCAGTGCCGCTGCGGGGGTATCCTACAATGAGCAGTTCTTC.

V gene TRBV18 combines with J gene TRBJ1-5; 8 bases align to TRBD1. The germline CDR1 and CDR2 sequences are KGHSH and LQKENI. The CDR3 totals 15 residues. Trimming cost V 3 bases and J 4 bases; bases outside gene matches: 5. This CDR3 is CASSPPGQVNQPQHF. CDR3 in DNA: TGTGCCAGCTCACCCCCGGGACAGGTTAATCAGCCCCAGCATTTT.

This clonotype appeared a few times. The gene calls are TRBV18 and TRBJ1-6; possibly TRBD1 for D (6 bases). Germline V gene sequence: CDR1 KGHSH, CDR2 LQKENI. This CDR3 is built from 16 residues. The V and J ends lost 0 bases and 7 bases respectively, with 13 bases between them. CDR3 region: CASSPPSGAENSPLHF. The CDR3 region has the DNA TGTGCCAGCTCACCACCCTCAGGGGCAGAGAATTCACCCCTCCACTTT.

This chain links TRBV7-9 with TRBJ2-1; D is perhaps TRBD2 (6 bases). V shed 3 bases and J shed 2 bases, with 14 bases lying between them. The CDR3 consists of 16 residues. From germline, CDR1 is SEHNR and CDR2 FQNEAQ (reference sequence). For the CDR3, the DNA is TGTGCCAGCAGCTTCCCTGGGACTTCTACCTACAATGAGCAGTTCTTC. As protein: CASSFPGTSTYNEQFF.

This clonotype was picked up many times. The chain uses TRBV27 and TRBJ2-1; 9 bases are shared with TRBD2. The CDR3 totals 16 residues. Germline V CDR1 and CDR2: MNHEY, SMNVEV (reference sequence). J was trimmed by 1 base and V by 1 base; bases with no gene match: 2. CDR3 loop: CASSLWGLASYNEQFF. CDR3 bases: TGTGCCAGCAGTTTATGGGGACTAGCTTCCTACAATGAGCAGTTCTTC.

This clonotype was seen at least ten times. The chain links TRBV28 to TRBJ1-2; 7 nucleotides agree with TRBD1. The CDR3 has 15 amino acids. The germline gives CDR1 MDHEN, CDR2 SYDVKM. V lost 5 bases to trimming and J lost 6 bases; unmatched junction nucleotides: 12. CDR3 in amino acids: CASSPGGPPRNGYTF. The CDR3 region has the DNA TGTGCCAGCAGTCCAGGGGGACCCCCGAGGAATGGCTACACCTTC.

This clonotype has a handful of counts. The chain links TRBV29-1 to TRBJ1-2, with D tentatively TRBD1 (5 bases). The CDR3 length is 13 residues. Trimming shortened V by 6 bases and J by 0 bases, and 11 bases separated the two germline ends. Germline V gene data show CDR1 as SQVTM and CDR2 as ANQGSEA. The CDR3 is CSVDDRPNYGYTF. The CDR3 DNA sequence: TGCAGCGTCGACGACAGACCTAACTATGGCTACACCTTC.

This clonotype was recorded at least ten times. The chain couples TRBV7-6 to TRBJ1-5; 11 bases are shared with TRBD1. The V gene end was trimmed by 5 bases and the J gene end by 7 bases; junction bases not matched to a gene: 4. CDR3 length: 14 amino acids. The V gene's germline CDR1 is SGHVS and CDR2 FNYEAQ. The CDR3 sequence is CASSPRTGGQPQHF. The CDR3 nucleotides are TGTGCCAGCAGCCCCCGGACAGGGGGCCAGCCCCAGCATTTT.

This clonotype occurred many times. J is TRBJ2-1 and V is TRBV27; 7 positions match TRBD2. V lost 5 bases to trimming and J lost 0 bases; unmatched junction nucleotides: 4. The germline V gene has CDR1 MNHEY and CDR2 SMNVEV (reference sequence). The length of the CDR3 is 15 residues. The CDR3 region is CASSRDYSSYNEQFF. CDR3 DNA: TGTGCCAGCAGTCGGGACTACAGCTCCTACAATGAGCAGTTCTTC.

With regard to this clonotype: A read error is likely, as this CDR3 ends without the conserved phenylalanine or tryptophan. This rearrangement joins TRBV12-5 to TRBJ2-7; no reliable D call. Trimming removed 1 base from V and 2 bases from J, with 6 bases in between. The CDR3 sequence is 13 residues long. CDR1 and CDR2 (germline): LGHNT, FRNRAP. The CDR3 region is CASGLARAYEQYL. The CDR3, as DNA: TGTGCTAGTGGTTTGGCAAGGGCCTACGAGCAGTACTTA.

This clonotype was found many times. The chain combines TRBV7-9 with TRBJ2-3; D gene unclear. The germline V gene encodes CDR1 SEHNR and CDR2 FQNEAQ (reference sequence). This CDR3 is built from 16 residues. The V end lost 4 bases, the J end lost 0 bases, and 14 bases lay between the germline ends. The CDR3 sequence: CASSSYDGSSTDTQYF. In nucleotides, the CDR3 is TGTGCCAGCAGCTCCTATGACGGATCCAGCACAGATACGCAGTATTTT.

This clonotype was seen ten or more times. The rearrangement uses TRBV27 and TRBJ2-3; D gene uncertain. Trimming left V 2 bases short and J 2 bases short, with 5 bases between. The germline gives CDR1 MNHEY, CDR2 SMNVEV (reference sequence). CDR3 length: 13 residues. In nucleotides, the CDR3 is TGTGCCAGCAGTTTAAAGATCACAGATACGCAGTATTTT. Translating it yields CASSLKITDTQYF.

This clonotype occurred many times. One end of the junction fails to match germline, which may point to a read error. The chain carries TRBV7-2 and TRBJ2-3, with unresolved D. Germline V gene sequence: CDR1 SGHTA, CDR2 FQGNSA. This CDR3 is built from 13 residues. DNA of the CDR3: TGTGCCAGCAACTCCCCCCGCACCGATACGCAGTATTTT. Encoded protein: CASNSPRTDTQYF.

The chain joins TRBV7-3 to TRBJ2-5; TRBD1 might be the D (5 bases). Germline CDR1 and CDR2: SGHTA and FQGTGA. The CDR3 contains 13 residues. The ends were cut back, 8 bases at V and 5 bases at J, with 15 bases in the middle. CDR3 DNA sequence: TGTGCCAGCTCTGCCGGACACAGGGAGACCCAGTACTTC. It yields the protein CASSAGHRETQYF.

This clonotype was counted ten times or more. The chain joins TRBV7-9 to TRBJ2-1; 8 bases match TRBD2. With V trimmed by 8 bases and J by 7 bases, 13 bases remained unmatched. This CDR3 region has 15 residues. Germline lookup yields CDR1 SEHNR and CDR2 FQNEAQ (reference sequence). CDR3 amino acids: CASPPGGVYQNEQFF. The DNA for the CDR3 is TGTGCCAGCCCCCCGGGGGGGGTTTATCAGAATGAGCAGTTCTTC.

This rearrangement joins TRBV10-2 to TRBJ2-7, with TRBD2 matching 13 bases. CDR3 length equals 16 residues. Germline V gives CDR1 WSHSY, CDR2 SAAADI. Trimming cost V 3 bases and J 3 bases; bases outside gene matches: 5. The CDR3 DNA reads TGCGCCAGCAGTGACCCGGGACTAGCGGGGTACTACGAGCAGTACTTC. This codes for CASSDPGLAGYYEQYF.